What follows is one TCR beta chain and its context. The study ran its PCR with 60 Vbeta and 13 Jbeta primers. The assay was immunoSEQ multiplex PCR, and TCRdb's table has in-frame clones only and misses some. The sample lists some 170,000 clones, 72% occurring once. The data belong to a study of cytomegalovirus exposure and HLA in healthy donors. The germline gives CDR1 SGHTA, CDR2 FQGTGA. The CDR3 length is 17 residues. V lost 5 bases to trimming and J lost 4 bases; unmatched junction nucleotides: 15. The chain carries TRBV7-3 and TRBJ2-7, with 9 positions matching TRBD1. This TCR derives from a human donor in good health. Sequencing was carried out using PBMCs. In nucleotides, the CDR3 is TGTGCCAGCAGCGTTACGGGTCCCGGGACAGGGAGATACGAGCAGTACTTC. Its protein is CASSVTGPGTGRYEQYF. The whole variable domain, remainder taken from reference TRBV7-3 and TRBJ2-7, is GAGVSQTPSNKVTEKGKYVELRCDPISGHTALYWYRQSLGQGPEFLIYFQGTGAADDSGLPNDRFFAVRPEGSVSTLKIQRTERGDSAVYLCASSVTGPGTGRYEQYFGPGTRLTVT.